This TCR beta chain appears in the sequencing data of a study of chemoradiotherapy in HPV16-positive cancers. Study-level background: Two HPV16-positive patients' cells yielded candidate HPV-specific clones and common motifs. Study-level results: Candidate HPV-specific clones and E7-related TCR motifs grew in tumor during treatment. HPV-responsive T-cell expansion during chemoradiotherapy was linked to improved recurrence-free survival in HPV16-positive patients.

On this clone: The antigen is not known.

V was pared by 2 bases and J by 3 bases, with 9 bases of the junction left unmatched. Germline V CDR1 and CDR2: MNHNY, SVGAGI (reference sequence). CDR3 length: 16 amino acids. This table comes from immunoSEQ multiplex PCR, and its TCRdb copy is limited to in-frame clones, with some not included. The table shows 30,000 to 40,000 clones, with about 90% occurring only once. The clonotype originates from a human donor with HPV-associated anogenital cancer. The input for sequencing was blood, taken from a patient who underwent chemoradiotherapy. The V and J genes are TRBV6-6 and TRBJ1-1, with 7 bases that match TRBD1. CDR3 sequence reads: CASSYPPRGTDTEAFF. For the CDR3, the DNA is TGTGCCAGCAGTTACCCCCCCCGGGGGACAGACACTGAAGCTTTCTTT.